The rows below give T cell receptor beta chains drawn from one sample of a study of blood T cells in healthy people across ages. MiXCR, run by TCRdb on the 5' RACE reads, gives a single entry per CDR3 protein. The data show more than 1,400,000 distinct CDR3 sequences, 40% to 50% seen once. Sequencing input: blood. The receptors derive from a woman between 18 and 29 years old in good health. Both conserved end residues are part of each CDR3. D genes are given only for firm matches. Size values are once, few and many counts, or a class for expanded clones, and some rows have none.

j_gene,v_gene,abundance,d_gene,CDR3aa,CDR3nt
TRBJ2-1,TRBV20-1,NA,NA,CSARDASSYNEQFF,TGCAGTGCTAGAGATGCTAGTAGCTACAATGAGCAGTTCTTC
TRBJ2-3,TRBV29-1,many,NA,CSVEEGNSADTQYF,TGCAGCGTTGAAGAGGGAAACTCGGCAGATACGCAGTATTTT
TRBJ1-6,TRBV5-1,NA,TRBD1,CARTPGQARFGHRVFYNSPPHF,TGCGCCAGGACACCGGGACAGGCTCGCTTTGGTCATAGAGTCTTCTATAATTCACCCCCCCACTTT
TRBJ2-7,TRBV27,NA,NA,CASRLAGGGSYEQYF,TGTGCCAGCAGACTCGCCGGGGGCGGGTCCTACGAGCAGTACTTC
TRBJ1-2,TRBV12-3/TRBV12-4,NA,TRBD1,CASSSRTGGRGYTF,TGTGCCAGCAGTTCCCGGACAGGGGGAAGAGGCTACACCTTC
TRBJ1-6,TRBV20-1,NA,TRBD1,CSSSDRGNNSPLHF,TGCAGTTCAAGTGACAGGGGAAATAATTCACCCCTCCACTTT
TRBJ2-7,TRBV29-1,NA,TRBD1,CSVEDGTGREQYF,TGCAGCGTTGAAGATGGGACAGGGCGCGAGCAGTACTTC
TRBJ2-5,TRBV9,few,NA,CASSALGGNQETQYF,TGTGCCAGCAGCGCGCTGGGGGGTAACCAAGAGACCCAGTACTTC
TRBJ2-3,TRBV4-2,NA,NA,CASSAGPGTEGNTDTQYF,TGTGCCAGCAGCGCGGGACCGGGGACCGAGGGGAACACAGATACGCAGTATTTT
TRBJ2-2,TRBV5-1,NA,TRBD2,CASSIRGLAGANTGELFF,TGCGCCAGCAGCATTCGGGGACTAGCGGGAGCGAACACCGGGGAGCTGTTTTTT
TRBJ2-1,TRBV7-6,NA,NA,CASSSKVGSSYNEQFF,TGTGCCAGCAGCTCAAAGGTTGGTTCCTCCTACAATGAGCAGTTCTTC
TRBJ2-3,TRBV12-3/TRBV12-4,NA,NA,CASSSRSSGATDTQYF,TGTGCCAGCAGTTCGAGGAGTAGCGGAGCCACAGATACGCAGTATTTT
TRBJ2-3,TRBV20-1,NA,NA,CSALQLDWLTDTQYF,TGCAGTGCTTTACAACTAGACTGGTTGACAGATACGCAGTATTTT
TRBJ2-5,TRBV28,NA,NA,CASSSGKAVRETQYF,TGTGCCAGCAGCTCAGGGAAAGCAGTGAGGGAGACCCAGTACTTC
TRBJ2-7,TRBV20-1,NA,NA,CSASSVDNEQYF,TGCAGTGCTAGTTCGGTAGACAATGAGCAGTACTTC
TRBJ2-7,TRBV10-2,NA,TRBD2,CASRIGRVSYNEQYF,TGCGCCAGCAGGATAGGGAGGGTATCCTACAATGAGCAGTACTTC